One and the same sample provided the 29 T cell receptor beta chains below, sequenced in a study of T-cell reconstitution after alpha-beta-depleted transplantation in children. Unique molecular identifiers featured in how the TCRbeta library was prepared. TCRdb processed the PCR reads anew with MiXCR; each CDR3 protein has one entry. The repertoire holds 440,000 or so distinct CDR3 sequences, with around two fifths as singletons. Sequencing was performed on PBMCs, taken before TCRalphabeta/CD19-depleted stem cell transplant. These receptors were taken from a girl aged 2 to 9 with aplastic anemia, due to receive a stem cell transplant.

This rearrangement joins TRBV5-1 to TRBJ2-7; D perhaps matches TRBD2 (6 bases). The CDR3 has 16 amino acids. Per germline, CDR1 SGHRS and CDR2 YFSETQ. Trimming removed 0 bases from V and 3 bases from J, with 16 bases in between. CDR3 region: CASSLDSRRDRYEQYF. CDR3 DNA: TGCGCCAGCAGCTTGGATTCCAGGAGGGATCGCTACGAGCAGTACTTC.

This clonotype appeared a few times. CDR3 sequence reads: CASSDWGAGTGELFF. The CDR3 DNA sequence: TGTGCCAGCAGCGATTGGGGAGCTGGCACCGGGGAGCTGTTTTTT. This chain joins TRBV9 and TRBJ2-2; a possible D gene is TRBD2 (5 bases). CDR3 length: 15 amino acids. Between the trimmed V and J ends, which lost 3 bases and 4 bases, there was a span of 13 bases. Germline-derived CDR1 and CDR2 are SGDLS and YYNGEE.

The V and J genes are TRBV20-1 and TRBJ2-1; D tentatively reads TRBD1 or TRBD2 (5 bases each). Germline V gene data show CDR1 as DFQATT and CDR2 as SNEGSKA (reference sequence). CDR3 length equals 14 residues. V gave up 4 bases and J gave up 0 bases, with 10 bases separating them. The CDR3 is CSATAGSSYNEQFF. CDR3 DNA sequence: TGCAGTGCTACAGCAGGGAGCTCCTACAATGAGCAGTTCTTC.

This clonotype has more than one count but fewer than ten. The CDR3, as DNA: TGTGCCAGGGAAGGGGGGATCGGAGAAAAACTGTTTTTT. Its protein product is CAREGGIGEKLFF. The chain is built from TRBV7-9 and TRBJ1-4, with TRBD1 as a possible D gene (6 bases). In germline, CDR1 is SEHNR, CDR2 FQNEAQ (reference sequence). Between the trimmed V and J ends, which lost 9 bases and 8 bases, there was a span of 16 bases. The CDR3 extends over 13 amino acids.

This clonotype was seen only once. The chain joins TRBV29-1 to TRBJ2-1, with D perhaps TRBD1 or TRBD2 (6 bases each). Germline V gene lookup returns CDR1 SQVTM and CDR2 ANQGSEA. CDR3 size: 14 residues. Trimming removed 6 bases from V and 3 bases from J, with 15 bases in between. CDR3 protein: CSVPGGRNYNEQFF. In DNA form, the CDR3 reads TGCAGCGTCCCCGGGGGCCGCAACTACAATGAGCAGTTCTTC.

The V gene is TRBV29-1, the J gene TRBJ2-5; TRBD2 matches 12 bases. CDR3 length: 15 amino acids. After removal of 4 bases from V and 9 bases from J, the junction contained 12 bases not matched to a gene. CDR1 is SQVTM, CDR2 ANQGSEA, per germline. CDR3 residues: CSVVELAGGLSSQYF. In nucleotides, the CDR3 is TGCAGCGTTGTCGAACTAGCGGGGGGCCTCTCGTCCCAGTACTTC. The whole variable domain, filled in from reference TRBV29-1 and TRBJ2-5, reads SAVISQKPSRDICQRGTSLTIQCQVDSQVTMMFWYRQQPGQSLTLIATANQGSEATYESGFVIDKFPISRPNLTFSTLTVSNMSPEDSSIYLCSVVELAGGLSSQYFGPGTRLLVL.

The CDR3 loop is CSASSNTAYEQYF. In nucleotides, the CDR3 is TGCAGTGCGAGCTCCAATACGGCTTACGAGCAGTACTTC. The chain recombines TRBV20-1 with TRBJ2-7, with D uncertain. Germline V lookup: CDR1 DFQATT, CDR2 SNEGSKA (reference sequence). The CDR3 runs 13 residues. V gave up 6 bases and J gave up 4 bases, with 16 bases separating them.

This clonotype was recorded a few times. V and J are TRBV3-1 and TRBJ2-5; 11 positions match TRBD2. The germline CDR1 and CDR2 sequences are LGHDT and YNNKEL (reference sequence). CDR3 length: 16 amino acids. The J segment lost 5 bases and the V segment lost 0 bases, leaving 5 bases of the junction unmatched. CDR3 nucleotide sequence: TGTGCCAGCAGCCAAGATAGCGGGAGGGCCCGGGAGACCCAGTACTTC. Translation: CASSQDSGRARETQYF.

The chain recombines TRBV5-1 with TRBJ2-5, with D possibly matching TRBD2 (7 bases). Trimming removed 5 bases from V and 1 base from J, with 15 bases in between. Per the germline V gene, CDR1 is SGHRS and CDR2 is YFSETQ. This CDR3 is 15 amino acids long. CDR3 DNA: TGCGCCAGCAGTGTTCGGGGGGCCTTCCAAGAGACCCAGTACTTC. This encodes CASSVRGAFQETQYF.

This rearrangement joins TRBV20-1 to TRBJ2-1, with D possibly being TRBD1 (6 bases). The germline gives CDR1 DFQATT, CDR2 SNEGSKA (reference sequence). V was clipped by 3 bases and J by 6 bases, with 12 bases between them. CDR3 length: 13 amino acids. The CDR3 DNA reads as TGCAGTGCTAGGGGGACAACCCCCAATGAGCAGTTCTTC. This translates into CSARGTTPNEQFF.

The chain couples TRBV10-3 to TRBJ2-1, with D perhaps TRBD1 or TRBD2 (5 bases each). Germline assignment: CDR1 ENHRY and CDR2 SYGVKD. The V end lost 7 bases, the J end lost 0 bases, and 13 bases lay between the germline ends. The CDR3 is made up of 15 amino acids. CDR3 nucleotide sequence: TGTGCCATCACTCGAGGGACCGACTCCTACAATGAGCAGTTCTTC. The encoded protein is CAITRGTDSYNEQFF.

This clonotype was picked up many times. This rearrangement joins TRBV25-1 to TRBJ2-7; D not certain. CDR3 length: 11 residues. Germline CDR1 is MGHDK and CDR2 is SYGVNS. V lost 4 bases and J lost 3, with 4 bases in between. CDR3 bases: TGTGCCAGCAGTGGCAGCTACGAGCAGTACTTC. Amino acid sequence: CASSGSYEQYF.

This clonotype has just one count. The CDR3 sequence: CASSASGGANVLTF. The CDR3 DNA is TGTGCCAGCAGTGCCTCAGGAGGGGCCAACGTCCTGACTTTC. The rearrangement uses TRBV12-3 or TRBV12-4 and TRBJ2-6; unclear D gene. The CDR3 contains 14 residues. The V end was cut by 5 bases, the J end by 4 bases, with 9 bases between.

The CDR3 region is CSGADRGTQYF. The CDR3 DNA sequence: TGCAGCGGGGCGGACAGGGGGACCCAGTACTTC. The rearrangement links TRBV29-1 to TRBJ2-5, with TRBD1 matching over 9 bases. The CDR3 covers 11 residues. J gave up 7 bases and V 7 bases, and 4 bases lay outside the gene matches. Germline CDR1 SQVTM, CDR2 ANQGSEA. Variable domain in full (rest from reference TRBV29-1 and TRBJ2-5): SAVISQKPSRDICQRGTSLTIQCQVDSQVTMMFWYRQQPGQSLTLIATANQGSEATYESGFVIDKFPISRPNLTFSTLTVSNMSPEDSSIYLCSGADRGTQYFGPGTRLLVL.

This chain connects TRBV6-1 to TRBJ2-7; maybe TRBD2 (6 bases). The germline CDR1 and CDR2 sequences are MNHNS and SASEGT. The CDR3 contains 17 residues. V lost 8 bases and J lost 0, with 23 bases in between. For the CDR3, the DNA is TGTGCCAGCTCCTCAGGCGGCGTGACTAGAGGCTCCTACGAGCAGTACTTC. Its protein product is CASSSGGVTRGSYEQYF.

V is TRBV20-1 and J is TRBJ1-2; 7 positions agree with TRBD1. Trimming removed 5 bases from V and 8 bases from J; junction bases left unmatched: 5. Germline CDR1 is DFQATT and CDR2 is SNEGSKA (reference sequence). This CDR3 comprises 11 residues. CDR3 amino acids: CSAPGGLGYTF. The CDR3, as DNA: TGCAGTGCTCCAGGGGGACTCGGCTACACCTTC.

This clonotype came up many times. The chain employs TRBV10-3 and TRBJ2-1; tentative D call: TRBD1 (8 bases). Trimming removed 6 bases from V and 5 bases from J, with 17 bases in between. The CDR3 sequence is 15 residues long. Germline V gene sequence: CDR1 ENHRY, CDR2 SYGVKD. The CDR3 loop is CAIRGGTGLNNEQFF. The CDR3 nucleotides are TGTGCCATCAGGGGGGGGACAGGCCTCAACAATGAGCAGTTCTTC.

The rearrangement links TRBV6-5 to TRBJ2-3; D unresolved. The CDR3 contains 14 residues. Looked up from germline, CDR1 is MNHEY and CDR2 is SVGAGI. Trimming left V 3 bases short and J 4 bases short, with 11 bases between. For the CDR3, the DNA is TGTGCCAGCAGTTATGGATCCACTCCAGATACGCAGTATTTT. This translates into CASSYGSTPDTQYF.

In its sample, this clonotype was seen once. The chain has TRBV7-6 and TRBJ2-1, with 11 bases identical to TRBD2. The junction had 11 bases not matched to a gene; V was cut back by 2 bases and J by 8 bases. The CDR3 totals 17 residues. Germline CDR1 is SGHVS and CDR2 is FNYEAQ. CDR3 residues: CASSLRSSGRAADEQFF. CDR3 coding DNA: TGTGCCAGCAGCTTACGTAGTAGCGGGAGGGCCGCGGATGAGCAGTTCTTC.

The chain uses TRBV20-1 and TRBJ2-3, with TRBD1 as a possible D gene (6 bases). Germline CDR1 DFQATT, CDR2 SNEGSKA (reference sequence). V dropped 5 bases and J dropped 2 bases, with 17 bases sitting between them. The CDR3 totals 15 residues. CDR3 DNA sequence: TGCAGTGCTCAAGGGGACACCAGCCCCACAGATACGCAGTATTTT. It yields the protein CSAQGDTSPTDTQYF.

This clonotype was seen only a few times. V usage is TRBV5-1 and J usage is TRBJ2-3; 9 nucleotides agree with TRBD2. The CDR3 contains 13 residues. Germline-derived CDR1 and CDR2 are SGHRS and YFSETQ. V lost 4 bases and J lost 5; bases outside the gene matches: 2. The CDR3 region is CASSTTSGDTQYF. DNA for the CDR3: TGCGCCAGCAGCACGACTAGCGGAGATACGCAGTATTTT.

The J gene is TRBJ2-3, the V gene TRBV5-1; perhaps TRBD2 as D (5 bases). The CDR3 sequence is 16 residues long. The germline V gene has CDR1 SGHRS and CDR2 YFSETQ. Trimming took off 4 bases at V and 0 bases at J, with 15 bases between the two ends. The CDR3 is CASSLRASRSTDTQYF. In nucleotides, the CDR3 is TGCGCCAGCAGCCTACGGGCTAGCCGAAGCACAGATACGCAGTATTTT.

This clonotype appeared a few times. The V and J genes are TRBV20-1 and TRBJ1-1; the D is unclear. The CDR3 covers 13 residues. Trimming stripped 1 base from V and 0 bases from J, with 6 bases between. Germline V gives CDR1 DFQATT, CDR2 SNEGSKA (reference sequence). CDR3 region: CSARGTLNTEAFF. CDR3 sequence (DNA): TGCAGTGCTAGAGGCACCCTGAACACTGAAGCTTTCTTT.

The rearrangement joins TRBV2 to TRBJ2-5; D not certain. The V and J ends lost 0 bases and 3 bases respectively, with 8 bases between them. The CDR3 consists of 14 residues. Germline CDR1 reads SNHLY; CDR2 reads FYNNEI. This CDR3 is CASSEAPREETQYF. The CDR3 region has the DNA TGTGCCAGCAGTGAAGCGCCAAGGGAAGAGACCCAGTACTTC.

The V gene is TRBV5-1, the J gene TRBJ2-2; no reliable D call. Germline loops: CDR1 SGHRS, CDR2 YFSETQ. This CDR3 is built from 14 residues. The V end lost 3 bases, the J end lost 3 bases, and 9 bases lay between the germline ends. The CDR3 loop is CASSWKWDTGELFF. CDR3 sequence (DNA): TGCGCCAGCAGCTGGAAGTGGGACACCGGGGAGCTGTTTTTT.

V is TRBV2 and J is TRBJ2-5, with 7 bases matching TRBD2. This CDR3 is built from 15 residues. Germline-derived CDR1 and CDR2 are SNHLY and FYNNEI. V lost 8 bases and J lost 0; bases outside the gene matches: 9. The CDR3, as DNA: TGTGCCAGCCCCGGTAGTAGCGGGTACCAAGAGACCCAGTACTTC. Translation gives CASPGSSGYQETQYF.

The CDR3 protein is CASSQGYGGNTNEQFF. In DNA, the CDR3 is TGTGCCAGCAGCCAAGGCTACGGCGGGAACACAAATGAGCAGTTCTTC. This chain links TRBV14 with TRBJ2-1, with D perhaps matching TRBD2 (6 bases). Per the germline V gene, CDR1 is SGHDN and CDR2 is FVKESK. The CDR3 has 16 amino acids. V lost 1 base to trimming and J lost 7 bases, with 17 bases between them.

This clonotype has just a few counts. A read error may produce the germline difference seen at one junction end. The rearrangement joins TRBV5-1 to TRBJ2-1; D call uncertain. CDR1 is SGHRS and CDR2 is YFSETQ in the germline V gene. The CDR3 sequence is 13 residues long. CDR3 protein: CASSSDIYNEQFF. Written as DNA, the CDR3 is TGTGCCAGCAGCTCAGACATTTACAATGAGCAGTTCTTC.

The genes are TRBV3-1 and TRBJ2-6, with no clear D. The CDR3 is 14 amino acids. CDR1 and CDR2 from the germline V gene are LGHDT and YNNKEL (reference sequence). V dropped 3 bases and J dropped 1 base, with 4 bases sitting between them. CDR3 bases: TGTGCCAGCAGCCATCCTTCTGGGGCCAACGTCCTGACTTTC. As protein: CASSHPSGANVLTF.